A selection of T cell receptor beta chains follows, all from one sample in a study of T cells after yellow fever vaccination. TCRdb processed the 5' RACE reads anew with MiXCR; each CDR3 protein has one entry. The data hold some 27,000 distinct CDR3 sequences, with about 6% observed a single time. Source: PBMCs, either bulk or a sorted T-cell subset (CD4+, CD8+, memory, or dextramer-sorted; not recorded which), taken on the day of the yellow fever booster vaccination. Source of these receptors: a man aged 25 to 40 who received the YFV17D yellow fever vaccine. The conserved cysteine and the conserved F or W are not part of the CDR3 here.

J gene	V gene	CDR3 protein
TRBJ2-1	TRBV3-1	ACSQVGTGASNEQF
TRBJ1-2	TRBV5-1	ASSPAVDYGYT
TRBJ2-7	TRBV4-3	ASSQAWGREQY
TRBJ1-6	TRBV19	ASRGDSPLH
TRBJ2-7	TRBV6-2/TRBV6-3	ASSYSTNSYEQY
TRBJ2-5	TRBV20-1	SAEPGQGAWETQY
TRBJ1-3	TRBV12-3/TRBV12-4	ASSLNIFRSVNTIY
TRBJ2-3	TRBV20-1	SAYPDRGRGKKDTQY
TRBJ2-3	TRBV9	ASSVRLGGTDTQY
TRBJ2-2	TRBV30	AWNRAADGELF
TRBJ2-3	TRBV7-2	ASTLRDTQY
TRBJ2-5	TRBV20-1	SAPWTGGYQETQY
TRBJ2-1	TRBV7-2	ASSSVFGGDNEQF
TRBJ2-2	TRBV7-7	ASSPTQGSGRTGELF
TRBJ1-3	TRBV20-1	SASRTRRIGSGNTIY
TRBJ2-7	TRBV20-1	SASGTSGRIYEQY
TRBJ2-7	TRBV2	ASSQGYEQY
TRBJ2-7	TRBV6-4	ASSNLGLAGEGSSYEQY
TRBJ2-4	TRBV9	ASSVVGNIQY
TRBJ2-3	TRBV6-5	ATSGGVTGTQY
TRBJ2-3	TRBV20-1	SARGWGGTDTQY
TRBJ1-2	TRBV11-2	ASSRDRGTYGYT
TRBJ1-2	TRBV20-1	SATTGFDNGYT
TRBJ2-2	TRBV6-5	ASSYRQGAPTGELF
TRBJ2-7	TRBV7-3	ASSQAGKSSYEQY
TRBJ2-7	TRBV10-3	AISEIQNYEQY
TRBJ2-1	TRBV4-1	ASSPLTSNNEQF
TRBJ2-1	TRBV6-1	ASRWGSYNEQF
TRBJ2-7	TRBV29-1	SVETVLKQY
TRBJ1-2	TRBV5-1	ASSSPGQGRRRDGYS
TRBJ2-7	TRBV18	ASSRGLLGEQY
TRBJ2-1	TRBV28	ASTDPPSYNEQF
TRBJ2-5	TRBV5-6	ASSSLDREETQY
TRBJ1-4	TRBV7-9	ASSLGAGDEKLF
TRBJ1-1	TRBV3-1	ASSVDLNTEAF
TRBJ2-5	TRBV12-3/TRBV12-4	ASTWDLAQETQY
TRBJ1-2	TRBV4-1	ASSQDPWDRVT
TRBJ1-2	TRBV4-2	ASSQDPMEPYGYT
TRBJ2-7	TRBV5-1	ASSPEGDLGY
TRBJ2-2	TRBV7-8	ASSFRSGRTGELF
TRBJ2-7	TRBV6-2/TRBV6-3	ASSLSGTEQY
TRBJ2-2	TRBV29-1	SVERGGELF
TRBJ1-5	TRBV7-9	ASSSEKGFQPQH
TRBJ2-2	TRBV6-1	ASSPPDRNTGELF
TRBJ2-3	TRBV7-2	ASQKGLAGGTDTQY
TRBJ2-1	TRBV20-1	SARGLTSGRTSYNEQF
TRBJ2-7	TRBV9	ASSPRGGGSTPSYEQY
TRBJ2-4	TRBV20-1	SAGTGQAKNIQY
TRBJ1-5	TRBV7-2	ASSLGWLQPQH
TRBJ2-1	TRBV9	ASSVDSSAYNEQF
TRBJ2-5	TRBV19	ASSMAVGETQY
TRBJ1-1	TRBV6-6	ASSQTIDRAAH
TRBJ2-1	TRBV7-2	ASSWTSAPEDEQF
TRBJ1-1	TRBV7-2	ASSTRTGTEAF
TRBJ2-2	TRBV28	ASSLSSAGRGGELF
TRBJ2-7	TRBV5-1	ASSLRPEFAYEQY
TRBJ2-2	TRBV7-2	ASSRIGAYGGELF
TRBJ2-1	TRBV24-1	ATTGTDLNNEQF
TRBJ2-4	TRBV7-2	ASSQADRAINIQY
TRBJ1-3	TRBV3-1	ASSQGARTSGNTIY